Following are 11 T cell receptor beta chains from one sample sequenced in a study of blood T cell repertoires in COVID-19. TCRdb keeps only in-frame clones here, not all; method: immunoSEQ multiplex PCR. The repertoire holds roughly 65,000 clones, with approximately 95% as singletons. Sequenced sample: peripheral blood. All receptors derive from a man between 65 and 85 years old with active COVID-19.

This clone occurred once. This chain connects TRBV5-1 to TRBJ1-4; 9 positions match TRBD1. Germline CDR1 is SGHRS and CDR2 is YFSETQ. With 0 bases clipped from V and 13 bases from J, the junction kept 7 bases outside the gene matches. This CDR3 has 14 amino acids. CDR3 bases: TGCGCCAGCAGCTTGGCGACTGGGACAGGGATACTGTTTTTT. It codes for CASSLATGTGILFF.

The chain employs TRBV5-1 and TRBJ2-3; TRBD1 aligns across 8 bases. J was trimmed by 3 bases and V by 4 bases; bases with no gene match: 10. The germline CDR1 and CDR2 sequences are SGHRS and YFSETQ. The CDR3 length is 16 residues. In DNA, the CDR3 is TGCGCCAGCAGCCCAACCACAGGGGGGAGGACAGATACGCAGTATTTT. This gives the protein CASSPTTGGRTDTQYF.

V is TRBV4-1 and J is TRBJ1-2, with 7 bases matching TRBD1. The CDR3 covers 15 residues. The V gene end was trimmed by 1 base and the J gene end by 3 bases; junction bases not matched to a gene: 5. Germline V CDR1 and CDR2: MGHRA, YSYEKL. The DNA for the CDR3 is TGCGCCAGCAGCCAAGGGGACAGAGAGTACTATGGCTACACCTTC. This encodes CASSQGDREYYGYTF.

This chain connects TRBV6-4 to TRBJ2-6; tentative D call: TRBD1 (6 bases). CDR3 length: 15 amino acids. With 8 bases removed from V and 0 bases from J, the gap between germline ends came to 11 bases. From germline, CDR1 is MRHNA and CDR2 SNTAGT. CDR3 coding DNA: TGTGCCAGCGGCCCGGACAGCTCTGGGGCCAACGTCCTGACTTTC. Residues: CASGPDSSGANVLTF.

CDR3 in amino acids: CASSAGTGVTYEQYV. CDR3 nucleotides: TGTGCCAGCAGTGCAGGGACAGGGGTTACCTACGAGCAGTACGTC. The chain has TRBV6-6 and TRBJ2-7; 10 nucleotides match TRBD1. Germline CDR1 MNHNY, CDR2 SVGAGI (reference sequence). V shed 5 bases and J 2 bases; nucleotides not matched to a gene: 6. This CDR3 contains 15 residues.

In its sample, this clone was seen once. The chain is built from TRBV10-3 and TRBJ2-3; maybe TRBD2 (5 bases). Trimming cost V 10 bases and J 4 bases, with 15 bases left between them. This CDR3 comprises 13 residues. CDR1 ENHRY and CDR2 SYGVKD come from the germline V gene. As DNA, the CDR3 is TGTGCCACCCGAGGGAATGGGGCAGATACGCAGTATTTT. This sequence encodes CATRGNGADTQYF.

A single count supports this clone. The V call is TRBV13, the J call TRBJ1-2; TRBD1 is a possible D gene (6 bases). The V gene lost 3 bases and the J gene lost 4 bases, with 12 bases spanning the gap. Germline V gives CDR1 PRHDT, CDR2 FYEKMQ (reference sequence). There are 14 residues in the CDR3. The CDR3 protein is CASSFSGGGYGYTF. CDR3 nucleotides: TGTGCCAGCAGCTTTAGTGGGGGCGGCTATGGCTACACCTTC.

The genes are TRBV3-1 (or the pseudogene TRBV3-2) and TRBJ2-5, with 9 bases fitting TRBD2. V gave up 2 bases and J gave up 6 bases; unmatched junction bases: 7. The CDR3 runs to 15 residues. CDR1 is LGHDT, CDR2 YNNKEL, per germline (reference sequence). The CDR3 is CASSQTSGGMKTQYF. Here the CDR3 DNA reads TGTGCCAGCAGCCAAACAAGCGGGGGGATGAAGACCCAGTACTTC.

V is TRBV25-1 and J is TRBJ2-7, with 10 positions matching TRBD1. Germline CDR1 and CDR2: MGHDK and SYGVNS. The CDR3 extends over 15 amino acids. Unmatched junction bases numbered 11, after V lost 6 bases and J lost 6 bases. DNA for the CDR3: TGTGCCAGCAGACCGTCCGGGACAGGGGTTCTCGAGCAGTACTTC. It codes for CASRPSGTGVLEQYF.

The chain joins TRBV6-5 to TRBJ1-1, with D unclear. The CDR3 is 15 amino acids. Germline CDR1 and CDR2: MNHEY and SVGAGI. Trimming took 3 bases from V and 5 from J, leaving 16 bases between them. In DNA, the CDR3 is TGTGCCAGCAGTTATGCGGCCGGGGAGTGGACTGAAGCTTTCTTT. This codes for CASSYAAGEWTEAFF.

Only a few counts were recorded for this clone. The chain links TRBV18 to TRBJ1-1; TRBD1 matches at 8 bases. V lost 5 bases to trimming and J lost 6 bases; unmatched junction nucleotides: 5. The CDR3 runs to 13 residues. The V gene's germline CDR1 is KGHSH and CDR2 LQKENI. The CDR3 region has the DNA TGTGCCAGCTCAGTTACAGGGGGAGCTGAAGCTTTCTTT. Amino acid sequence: CASSVTGGAEAFF.